This TCR beta chain was recovered during a study of T cell responses to AZD1222 COVID-19 vaccine. The protocol was immunoSEQ multiplex PCR, while the TCRdb copy is restricted to in-frame clones and leaves out a portion. There are 150,000 or so clones in the sample; around nine tenths occur only once, and about 3% lies in the top ten. Germline CDR1 is SGHTA and CDR2 is FQGNSA. The CDR3 is made up of 13 amino acids. Trimming took 5 bases from V and 5 from J, leaving 10 bases between them. V usage is TRBV7-2 and J usage is TRBJ1-5; no clear D. Material: peripheral blood, obtained on day 0 of MenACWY control vaccination. The source of this sequence is an adult in good health. The CDR3 region has the DNA TGTGCCAGCAGCCCCAGCGGGCATCAGCCCCAGCATTTT. It yields the protein CASSPSGHQPQHF.